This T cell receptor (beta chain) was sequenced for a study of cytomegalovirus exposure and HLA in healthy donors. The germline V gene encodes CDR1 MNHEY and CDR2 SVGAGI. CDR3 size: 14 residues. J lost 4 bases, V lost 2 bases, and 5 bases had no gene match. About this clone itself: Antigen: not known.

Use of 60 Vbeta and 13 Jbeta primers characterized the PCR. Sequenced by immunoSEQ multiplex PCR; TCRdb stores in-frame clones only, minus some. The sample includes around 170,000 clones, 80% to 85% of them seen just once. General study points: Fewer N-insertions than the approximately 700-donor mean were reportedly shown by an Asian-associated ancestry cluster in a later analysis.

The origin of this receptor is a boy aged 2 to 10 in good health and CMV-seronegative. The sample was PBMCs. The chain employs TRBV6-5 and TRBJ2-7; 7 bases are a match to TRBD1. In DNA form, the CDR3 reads TGTGCCAGCAGTTACCGACAGGGCCTGTACGAGCAGTACTTC. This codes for CASSYRQGLYEQYF.